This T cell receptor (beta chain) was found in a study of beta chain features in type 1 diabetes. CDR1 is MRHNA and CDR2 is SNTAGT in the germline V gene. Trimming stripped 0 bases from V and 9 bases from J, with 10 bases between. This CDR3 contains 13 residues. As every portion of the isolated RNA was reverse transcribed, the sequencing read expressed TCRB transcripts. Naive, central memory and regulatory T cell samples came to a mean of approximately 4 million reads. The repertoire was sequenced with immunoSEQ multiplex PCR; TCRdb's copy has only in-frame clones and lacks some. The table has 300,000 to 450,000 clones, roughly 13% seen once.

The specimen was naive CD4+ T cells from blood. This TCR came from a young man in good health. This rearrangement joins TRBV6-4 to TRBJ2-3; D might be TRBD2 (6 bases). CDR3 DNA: TGTGCCAGCAGTGACTCGATCGCGGGGACGCAGTATTTT. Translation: CASSDSIAGTQYF.